These T cell receptor beta chains were read from a single sample in a study of blood T cell repertoires in COVID-19. TCRdb keeps only in-frame clones here, not all; method: immunoSEQ multiplex PCR. The sample shows about 180,000 clones, about 81% of them seen only once. The sample comprised peripheral blood. Receptors originate from an elderly woman with COVID-19, enrolled during active disease. Both conserved end residues are part of each CDR3. Each record gives: V gene, clone size, D gene, J gene, CDR3 DNA, CDR3 protein. A D gene is named only where the DNA matches it firmly. The size field is filled for only some rows; it gives once, few, many or a size class.

V: TRBV12-5; size: NA; D: TRBD1; J: TRBJ1-2; DNA: TGTGCTAGTGGTTTCCCGAGGGGGACAGGTTATGGCTACACCTTC; CDR3: CASGFPRGTGYGYTF
V: TRBV27; size: NA; D: NA; J: TRBJ1-5; DNA: TGTGCCAGCACCAGGGCCCCCAATCAGCCCCAGCATTTT; CDR3: CASTRAPNQPQHF
V: TRBV6-5; size: NA; D: NA; J: TRBJ1-1; DNA: TGTGCCAGCAGTTACTCGGCCGACACTGAAGCTTTCTTT; CDR3: CASSYSADTEAFF
V: TRBV11-3; size: NA; D: NA; J: TRBJ1-2; DNA: TGTGCCAGCAGCTTAGGGTTGGGCAGCTTCTATGGCTACACCTTC; CDR3: CASSLGLGSFYGYTF
V: TRBV29-1; size: NA; D: NA; J: TRBJ2-1; DNA: TGCAGCGTTCGAGATAGGACAGCCAATGAGCAGTTCTTC; CDR3: CSVRDRTANEQFF
V: TRBV2; size: NA; D: TRBD2; J: TRBJ2-7; DNA: TGTGCCAGCATCTGGGGAGCTAGCGGAGACTACGAGCAGTACTTC; CDR3: CASIWGASGDYEQYF
V: TRBV4-2; size: NA; D: TRBD1; J: TRBJ1-1; DNA: TGTGCCAGCAGCCAAGTGCTCGACTGGACAGGGGTCTACACTGAAGCTTTCTTT; CDR3: CASSQVLDWTGVYTEAFF
V: TRBV15; size: NA; D: NA; J: TRBJ2-5; DNA: TGTGCCACCAGCGGAACAGGGGGGGGTCCAACGGAGACCCAGTACTTC; CDR3: CATSGTGGGPTETQYF
V: TRBV23-1; size: NA; D: TRBD2; J: TRBJ2-5; DNA: TGCGCCAGAGCATTGGGGCTAGCGGGAGTTGAAGAGACCCAGTACTTC; CDR3: CARALGLAGVEETQYF
V: TRBV6-1; size: NA; D: NA; J: TRBJ2-7; DNA: TGTGCCAGCAGTGAAATTCACAGACCCTACGAGCAGTACTTC; CDR3: CASSEIHRPYEQYF
V: TRBV27; size: NA; D: TRBD2; J: TRBJ2-1; DNA: TGTGCCAGCAGGAATATAGCGGGGGGTCTCTACAATGAGCAGTTCTTC; CDR3: CASRNIAGGLYNEQFF
V: TRBV6-5; size: NA; D: NA; J: TRBJ1-1; DNA: TGTGCCAGCAGTTTCCCCGGGGGTGGGAACACTGAAGCTTTCTTT; CDR3: CASSFPGGGNTEAFF
V: TRBV5-1; size: once; D: TRBD1; J: TRBJ2-3; DNA: TGCGCCAGCAGCTTGGGTACAGGGGGAGGCACAGATACGCAGTATTTT; CDR3: CASSLGTGGGTDTQYF
V: TRBV29-1; size: once; D: TRBD2; J: TRBJ2-1; DNA: TGCAGCGGGGGACTAGCGGGAGTTACCGACAATGAGCAGTTCTTC; CDR3: CSGGLAGVTDNEQFF
V: TRBV24-1; size: once; D: NA; J: TRBJ2-3; DNA: TGTGCCACCAGTGATTTCAGGGGGGCAGATACGCAGTATTTT; CDR3: CATSDFRGADTQYF
V: TRBV7-9; size: NA; D: NA; J: TRBJ2-7; DNA: TGTGCCAGCAGCTTAGTAGGGTCCTTAAGGGGCTCCTACGAGCAGTACTTC; CDR3: CASSLVGSLRGSYEQYF
V: TRBV5-1; size: few; D: NA; J: TRBJ2-7; DNA: TGCGCCAGCAGCGCGGGACCGAGCTCCTACGAGCAGTACTTC; CDR3: CASSAGPSSYEQYF
V: TRBV10-3; size: NA; D: NA; J: TRBJ2-7; DNA: TGTGCCATCAGTCAGGGGTACGAGCAGTACTTC; CDR3: CAISQGYEQYF
V: TRBV19; size: few; D: TRBD1; J: TRBJ2-2; DNA: TGTGCCAGTAGAGGGACAGGGGCAACGGGGGAGCTGTTTTTT; CDR3: CASRGTGATGELFF
V: TRBV5-6; size: NA; D: TRBD2; J: TRBJ2-6; DNA: TGTGCCAGCAGCCCTCGTGCGGGGGGCTTCTCTGGGGCCAACGTCCTGACTTTC; CDR3: CASSPRAGGFSGANVLTF
V: TRBV5-1; size: NA; D: TRBD1; J: TRBJ2-5; DNA: TGCGCCAGCAGCTTGGACACCGGGACAGGGATGGAGACCCAGTACTTC; CDR3: CASSLDTGTGMETQYF
V: TRBV5-4; size: NA; D: NA; J: TRBJ2-1; DNA: TGTGCCAGCAGCTTGGGCGTACCTCCCTACAATGAGCAGTTCTTC; CDR3: CASSLGVPPYNEQFF
V: TRBV5-4; size: NA; D: NA; J: TRBJ1-3; DNA: TGTGCCAGCAGCAGACAGAGGGGAAACACCATATATTTT; CDR3: CASSRQRGNTIYF
V: TRBV5-4; size: NA; D: NA; J: TRBJ2-5; DNA: TGTGCCAGCAGCTTGACAGGGAGAGAGACCCAGTACTTC; CDR3: CASSLTGRETQYF
V: TRBV30; size: NA; D: NA; J: TRBJ1-6; DNA: TGTGCCTGGAGTGGTGGGGCTGATGATTCACCCCTCCACTTT; CDR3: CAWSGGADDSPLHF
V: TRBV29-1; size: NA; D: NA; J: TRBJ2-3; DNA: TGCAGCGTTGTTGGCAGGGCGGTGAGGTCAGATACGCAGTATTTT; CDR3: CSVVGRAVRSDTQYF
V: TRBV5-5; size: NA; D: TRBD1; J: TRBJ2-5; DNA: TGTGCCAGCAGCTTGCGGACAGGGACAGAGACCCAGTACTTC; CDR3: CASSLRTGTETQYF
V: TRBV7-9; size: NA; D: NA; J: TRBJ2-2; DNA: TGTGCCAGCACCCTTACCGGGGAGCTGTTTTTT; CDR3: CASTLTGELFF
V: TRBV19; size: few; D: NA; J: TRBJ1-2; DNA: TGTGCCAGTAGTTCCTGGGGGGGGGCCGACGGCTACACCTTC; CDR3: CASSSWGGADGYTF
V: TRBV15; size: once; D: NA; J: TRBJ1-6; DNA: TGTGCCACCAGCAGAGATCCCGGGTCACCCCTCCACTTT; CDR3: CATSRDPGSPLHF
V: TRBV29-1; size: few; D: NA; J: TRBJ2-1; DNA: TGCAGCGCCGGCCCGTACAATGAGCAGTTCTTC; CDR3: CSAGPYNEQFF
V: TRBV7-6; size: once; D: TRBD2; J: TRBJ2-7; DNA: TGTGCCAGCAGCTTGGCAGGGACTAGCGGGGGTTGGGCTTCCTACGAGCAGTACTTC; CDR3: CASSLAGTSGGWASYEQYF
V: TRBV3-1/TRBV3-2; size: NA; D: NA; J: TRBJ2-1; DNA: TGTGCCAGCAGCCAGGGAGGCGGGGAGCAGTTCTTC; CDR3: CASSQGGGEQFF
V: TRBV3-1/TRBV3-2; size: NA; D: TRBD2; J: TRBJ2-2; DNA: TGTGCCAGCAGTCTAGCGGGAGGCCTCTCGACCGGGGAGCTGTTTTTT; CDR3: CASSLAGGLSTGELFF
V: TRBV28; size: NA; D: NA; J: TRBJ1-5; DNA: TGTGCCAGCGCAAAGGGGGTGGGGCCTTCGAGCAATCAGCCCCAGCATTTT; CDR3: CASAKGVGPSSNQPQHF